The T cell receptor beta chain described here comes from a study of shared clonotypes between healthy human individuals. General observations from the study: Non-shared clonotypes had lower generation probabilities than clonotypes shared by all four sorted-subset donors. Memory subsets had estimated richness that was generally smaller than that of naive subsets. Between a handful of donors, naive CD4 clonotypes were shared at a level of roughly 5.5%.

In the case of this clone: Its cognate antigen is unknown.

TCRdb's copy holds only in-frame clones and misses some; the assay was immunoSEQ multiplex PCR. The data hold hundreds of thousands of clones, with around 93% observed a single time. CD45RO negativity and positive selection for CCR7 defined naive CD8 cells, a population that excluded terminally differentiated effector memory CD45RA+ cells. Germline CDR1 reads SGHAT; CDR2 reads FQDESV (reference sequence). V shed 5 bases, J shed 3 bases, and the junction held 7 bases outside the gene matches. The CDR3 totals 14 residues. The sequenced material came from naive CD8+ T cells sorted from blood. The sequence derives from a man between 25 and 39 years old in good health. The V gene is TRBV11-1, the J gene TRBJ2-7; 7 nucleotides line up with TRBD1. In nucleotides, the CDR3 is TGTGCCAGCAGCCCAAGACAGGGTTACTACGAGCAGTACTTC. It encodes CASSPRQGYYEQYF.